The 29 T cell receptor beta chains in this list originate from one sample, sequenced in a study of cytomegalovirus exposure and HLA in healthy donors. The primer mix had 60 Vbeta and 13 Jbeta primers. Profiled with immunoSEQ multiplex PCR; TCRdb holds only in-frame clones, not every one. This table has approximately 280,000 clones, roughly 90% appearing once. Sequenced: PBMCs. These TCRs come from a woman younger than 30 in good health and CMV-seronegative.

The chain uses TRBV11-2 and TRBJ1-5, with TRBD1 matching 7 bases. V gave up 4 bases and J gave up 6 bases; unmatched junction bases: 12. Germline CDR1 is SGHAT and CDR2 is FQNNGV. This CDR3 has 16 amino acids. CDR3 in amino acids: CASSWGDRAVGQPQHF. The CDR3 DNA follows: TGTGCCAGCAGCTGGGGCGACAGGGCGGTAGGTCAGCCCCAGCATTTT.

The V and J genes are TRBV6-1 and TRBJ1-1; possibly TRBD1 for D (6 bases). The CDR3 runs to 16 residues. V gave up 2 bases and J gave up 3 bases, with 16 bases separating them. The germline V gene has CDR1 MNHNS and CDR2 SASEGT. DNA for the CDR3: TGTGCCAGCAGTGAAAGGGTGGGGGCCCTCTACACTGAAGCTTTCTTT. This sequence encodes CASSERVGALYTEAFF.

The genes are TRBV4-1 and TRBJ2-5; TRBD1 matches 8 bases. Near its end, the DNA agrees better with TRBJ2-7, so the J call may be wrong. The V gene's germline CDR1 is MGHRA and CDR2 YSYEKL. The CDR3 totals 16 residues. The CDR3 is CASSQSGDRFSYEQYF. The CDR3 coding sequence is TGCGCCAGCAGCCAATCCGGGGACAGGTTCTCCTACGAGCAGTACTTC.

The chain uses TRBV6-5 and TRBJ2-1; weak D call: TRBD2 (5 bases). CDR3 length: 15 residues. From germline, CDR1 is MNHEY and CDR2 SVGAGI. V gave up 5 bases and J gave up 8 bases, with 19 bases separating them. The CDR3 reads CASSNSDSPGDEQFF. The CDR3 DNA follows: TGTGCCAGCAGTAATTCAGACTCCCCCGGGGATGAGCAGTTCTTC.

This chain joins TRBV5-6 and TRBJ1-2, with 7 bases that match TRBD1. Germline V gives CDR1 SGHDT, CDR2 YYEEEE. The CDR3 loop spans 13 amino acids. Trimming at V came to 3 bases and at J to 4 bases, leaving 3 bases not matched to a gene. In DNA form, the CDR3 reads TGTGCCAGCAGCTCGACAGGGATCTATGGCTACACCTTC. It translates to CASSSTGIYGYTF.

V gene TRBV30 combines with J gene TRBJ1-2, with D uncertain. CDR1 GTSNPN and CDR2 SVGIG come from the germline V gene (reference sequence). The CDR3 consists of 12 residues. V dropped 0 bases and J dropped 2 bases, with 4 bases sitting between them. The CDR3 nucleotides are TGTGCCTGGAGTGTCCAGAACTATGGCTACACCTTC. Residues: CAWSVQNYGYTF.

The chain is built from TRBV7-6 and TRBJ1-5, with 9 positions matching TRBD1. Germline V gene sequence: CDR1 SGHVS, CDR2 FNYEAQ. Trimming at V came to 5 bases and at J to 4 bases, leaving 9 bases not matched to a gene. The CDR3 length is 16 residues. In DNA, the CDR3 is TGTGCCAGCAGCGGACGGGACAGGGAAAGAAATCAGCCCCAGCATTTT. Its protein is CASSGRDRERNQPQHF. The full variable domain, completed using reference TRBV7-6 and TRBJ1-5, is GAGVSQSPRYKVTKRGQDVALRCDPISGHVSLYWYRQALGQGPEFLTYFNYEAQQDKSGLPNDRFSAERPEGSISTLTIQRTEQRDSAMYRCASSGRDRERNQPQHFGDGTRLSIL.

The chain couples TRBV9 to TRBJ1-2; TRBD1 might be the D (5 bases). V lost 4 bases and J 8 bases, leaving 24 bases between the germline ends. The V gene's germline CDR1 is SGDLS and CDR2 YYNGEE. CDR3 length equals 16 residues. CDR3 bases: TGTGCCAGCAGCCCCTGGGTTGGGGGGGAGAGGTTCGGCTACACCTTC. Protein product: CASSPWVGGERFGYTF.

The chain couples TRBV5-1 to TRBJ2-2; the match to TRBD2 covers 9 bases. The CDR3 is 15 amino acids. Trimming at V came to 4 bases and at J to 6 bases, leaving 7 bases not matched to a gene. Germline loops: CDR1 SGHRS, CDR2 YFSETQ. The DNA for the CDR3 is TGCGCCAGCAGCCTTAGCGGGGGTAGCGCCGGGGAGCTGTTTTTT. Translated, it gives CASSLSGGSAGELFF.

This clone was counted a single time. The chain's CDR3 is CASSLKRGGTGEQFF. Here the CDR3 DNA reads TGTGCCAGCAGTCTGAAGCGGGGGGGCACCGGTGAGCAGTTCTTC. J is TRBJ2-1 and V is TRBV6-4, with TRBD2 matching over 10 bases. Unmatched junction bases numbered 10, after V lost 5 bases and J lost 9 bases. Germline V gene sequence: CDR1 MRHNA, CDR2 SNTAGT. The CDR3 sequence is 15 residues long.

The gene calls are TRBV9 and TRBJ2-7; possible D gene TRBD2, 6 bases. V lost 4 bases to trimming and J lost 3 bases, with 14 bases between them. The CDR3 sequence is 14 residues long. Looked up from germline, CDR1 is SGDLS and CDR2 is YYNGEE. CDR3 DNA: TGTGCCAGCAGCCCGTCCGGGACTTACTACGAGCAGTACTTC. It codes for CASSPSGTYYEQYF.

The gene calls are TRBV2 and TRBJ1-2, with 7 bases fitting TRBD1. The trim removed 10 bases at V and 10 bases at J, leaving 15 bases unmatched. This CDR3 has 13 residues. CDR1 and CDR2 (germline): SNHLY, FYNNEI. The CDR3 protein is CATMTGTIWDYTF. The CDR3 nucleotides read TGTGCCACTATGACAGGGACAATATGGGACTACACCTTC. The full variable domain, its missing parts supplied by reference TRBV2 and TRBJ1-2, is EPEVTQTPSHQVTQMGQEVILRCVPISNHLYFYWYRQILGQKVEFLVSFYNNEISEKSEIFDDQFSVERPDGSNFTLKIRSTKLEDSAMYFCATMTGTIWDYTFGSGTRLTVV.

The chain uses TRBV29-1 and TRBJ1-3; 7 bases match TRBD1. Germline CDR1 and CDR2: SQVTM and ANQGSEA. The ends lost 4 bases at V and 0 bases at J; junction bases unmatched: 3. The CDR3 loop spans 14 amino acids. The CDR3: CSVAEGASGNTIYF. CDR3 coding DNA: TGCAGCGTTGCGGAGGGGGCCTCTGGAAACACCATATATTTT. The variable domain in full, completed from reference TRBV29-1 and TRBJ1-3, reads SAVISQKPSRDICQRGTSLTIQCQVDSQVTMMFWYRQQPGQSLTLIATANQGSEATYESGFVIDKFPISRPNLTFSTLTVSNMSPEDSSIYLCSVAEGASGNTIYFGEGSWLTVV.

This chain joins TRBV11-2 and TRBJ1-4; the D is unclear. In germline, CDR1 is SGHAT, CDR2 FQNNGV. The CDR3 has 12 residues. The V and J ends lost 5 bases and 8 bases respectively, with 9 bases between them. The CDR3 nucleotides are TGTGCCAGCAGCCCAGGTACAGAAAAACTGTTTTTT. Amino acids: CASSPGTEKLFF.

This chain uses TRBV7-6 with TRBJ2-2; D is unclear. The germline gives CDR1 SGHVS, CDR2 FNYEAQ. Deletions cut 5 bases from V and 0 bases from J, with 4 bases between. This CDR3 comprises 13 residues. The CDR3 is CASSPTNTGELFF. In nucleotides, the CDR3 is TGTGCCAGCAGCCCAACGAACACCGGGGAGCTGTTTTTT. Filled out from reference TRBV7-6 and TRBJ2-2, the complete variable domain reads GAGVSQSPRYKVTKRGQDVALRCDPISGHVSLYWYRQALGQGPEFLTYFNYEAQQDKSGLPNDRFSAERPEGSISTLTIQRTEQRDSAMYRCASSPTNTGELFFGEGSRLTVL.

V and J are TRBV6-6 and TRBJ1-3; a possible D gene is TRBD1 (5 bases). The CDR3 has 16 amino acids. The ends were cut back, 2 bases at V and 3 bases at J, with 14 bases in the middle. Germline CDR1 and CDR2: MNHNY and SVGAGI (reference sequence). The CDR3 loop is CASSYPGGRDGNTIYF. The CDR3 nucleotides read TGTGCCAGCAGTTACCCGGGGGGGAGGGATGGAAACACCATATATTTT.

The rearrangement links TRBV19 to TRBJ1-1, with D perhaps matching TRBD1 (6 bases). Trimming took off 8 bases at V and 12 bases at J, with 13 bases between the two ends. Germline values: CDR1 LNHDA, CDR2 SQIVND (reference sequence). This CDR3 has 10 amino acids. CDR3 DNA: TGTGCCAGTTTCGGGGACATATCTTTCTTT. Translated: CASFGDISFF.

The chain links TRBV2 to TRBJ2-7; TRBD2 agrees at 8 bases. Germline values: CDR1 SNHLY, CDR2 FYNNEI. This CDR3 region has 21 residues. After removal of 7 bases from V and 0 bases from J, the junction contained 26 bases not matched to a gene. The CDR3 DNA is TGTGCCAGCACCCCCGGGAGGGACCTTCCCGGGAGTATTGGGTACTCCTACGAGCAGTACTTC. Residues: CASTPGRDLPGSIGYSYEQYF.

This clone was recorded once. The chain has TRBV14 and TRBJ1-2; no definite D call. V lost 4 bases, J lost 4 bases, and 10 bases lay in between. Looked up from germline, CDR1 is SGHDN and CDR2 is FVKESK. The CDR3 loop spans 13 amino acids. The CDR3 loop is CASSPGGGYGYTF. Here the CDR3 DNA reads TGTGCCAGCAGCCCGGGTGGAGGCTATGGCTACACCTTC.

The CDR3 protein is CAWIAGGDTQYF. As DNA, the CDR3 is TGTGCCTGGATTGCGGGGGGAGATACGCAGTATTTT. This chain connects TRBV30 to TRBJ2-3; 8 bases are a match to TRBD2. CDR3 size: 12 residues. The ends lost 4 bases at V and 5 bases at J; junction bases unmatched: 2. Germline values: CDR1 GTSNPN, CDR2 SVGIG (reference sequence).

This clone appeared once. The J gene is TRBJ2-7, the V gene TRBV6-1; TRBD1 aligns across 9 bases. The CDR3 loop spans 14 amino acids. V gave up 5 bases and J gave up 2 bases; unmatched junction bases: 4. CDR1 and CDR2 (germline): MNHNS, SASEGT. In DNA, the CDR3 is TGTGCCAGCAGTCCCCGGGACAGGGCCTACGAGCAGTACTTC. Its protein is CASSPRDRAYEQYF.

The chain is built from TRBV7-9 and TRBJ2-1, with 10 bases fitting TRBD2. J gave up 2 bases and V 5 bases, and 3 bases lay outside the gene matches. CDR3 length: 15 residues. CDR1 is SEHNR and CDR2 is FQNEAQ in the germline V gene (reference sequence). CDR3 region: CASSPLAGAYNEQFF. The CDR3 DNA sequence: TGTGCCAGCAGCCCTCTAGCGGGGGCCTACAATGAGCAGTTCTTC.

This chain connects TRBV11-3 to TRBJ2-2, with TRBD2 identical over 12 bases. CDR3 length equals 18 residues. The V gene end was trimmed by 4 bases and the J gene end by 4 bases; junction bases not matched to a gene: 10. Germline CDR1 is SGHNT and CDR2 is YENEEA. CDR3 nucleotide sequence: TGTGCCAGCAGCTCGACCCGGACTAGCGGGGCTATCACCGGGGAGCTGTTTTTT. It specifies CASSSTRTSGAITGELFF.

The V gene is TRBV30, the J gene TRBJ2-7, with TRBD1 matching 9 bases. Trimming cost V 1 base and J 1 base; bases outside gene matches: 2. The CDR3 totals 14 residues. Germline CDR1 reads GTSNPN; CDR2 reads SVGIG (reference sequence). CDR3 in DNA: TGTGCCTGGAGTGGGACAGGGGTGTCCTACGAGCAGTACTTC. Amino acid sequence: CAWSGTGVSYEQYF.

V and J are TRBV2 and TRBJ2-5; 7 positions match TRBD2. The DNA end is more similar to TRBJ2-7, so the J call may be wrong. The CDR3 length is 15 residues. Germline lookup yields CDR1 SNHLY and CDR2 FYNNEI. CDR3 in amino acids: CASSERSGGGSEQYF. The CDR3 bases are TGTGCCAGCAGTGAAAGATCGGGGGGTGGGAGCGAGCAGTACTTC.

This clone was observed a single time. The V and J genes are TRBV7-9 and TRBJ1-2; D unresolved. Germline assignment: CDR1 SEHNR and CDR2 FQNEAQ (reference sequence). V shed 2 bases and J shed 4 bases, with 14 bases lying between them. This CDR3 spans 15 amino acids. The CDR3, as DNA: TGTGCCAGCAGCTTACTTAGCGTAGGACTCTATGGCTACACCTTC. Amino acid sequence: CASSLLSVGLYGYTF.

The chain uses TRBV9 and TRBJ2-5; 7 nucleotides agree with TRBD2. V lost 6 bases, J lost 3 bases, and 2 bases stayed unmatched. This CDR3 has 12 amino acids. The germline V gene has CDR1 SGDLS and CDR2 YYNGEE. The CDR3 DNA is TGTGCCAGCAAAGGACTAGAAGAGACCCAGTACTTC. This encodes CASKGLEETQYF.

V and J are TRBV7-2 and TRBJ1-1; perhaps TRBD1 as D (6 bases). Trimming stripped 4 bases from V and 2 bases from J, with 8 bases between. CDR3 length equals 13 residues. The germline gives CDR1 SGHTA, CDR2 FQGNSA. The DNA for the CDR3 is TGTGCCAGCAGCTCACAGGGAAACACTGAAGCTTTCTTT. Translation gives CASSSQGNTEAFF.

Written as DNA, the CDR3 is TGCGCCAGCAGTGTGGTCTCGACAGGGAGTGCGAACTATGGCTACACCTTC. This codes for CASSVVSTGSANYGYTF. The J gene is TRBJ1-2, the V gene TRBV10-2; 7 nucleotides line up with TRBD1. The CDR3 contains 17 residues. Germline V gene lookup returns CDR1 WSHSY and CDR2 SAAADI. V shed 4 bases, J shed 2 bases, and the junction held 13 bases outside the gene matches.